The subject of this entry is one T cell receptor beta chain. This clone was found many times. Its recognized antigen is unknown. The junction differs from germline at one of its ends, possibly a read error. This sample stems from a study of metastatic and nonmetastatic thyroid tumors (dated by TCRdb to the early 2020s). About the full investigation: Repertoires were compared across peripheral blood and tumor or nodule tissue samples from malignant and benign thyroid patients.

None of the patients had been given any treatment before thyroid surgery. Patient clinical samples collected from about 2012 to 2019 were retrospectively analysed using T-cell receptor beta sequencing. Results the study describes overall, beyond this receptor: In both blood and tumor samples, malignant tumors were reported to have significantly higher TCR beta diversity than benign nodules.

The protocol used for the library was PCR. Sequencing was carried out with an Illumina HiSeq 4000. High-throughput sequencing was used to profile the TCR beta-chain CDR3 region of each patient. The authors' analysis ran thus. The researchers built a classifier to tell apart papillary thyroid cancer patients with distant metastasis, based on CDR3 differences among clinicopathological groups. The Shannon index was used to measure repertoire diversity, and the Morisita-Horn index was used to measure how similar tumor and blood repertoires were. Using fastp trimming at Q25 and MiXCR clonotype assembly, TCRdb reanalyzed the public sequencing data and kept in-frame beta chains. None of the V and J calls come from the authors' own analysis; TCRdb made them. The sample table shows tens of thousands of clones, and 9.5% to 15% are seen once. The ten largest clones capture approximately 10% of the sample. Via the germline V gene, CDR1 is MNHNS and CDR2 SASEGT. Counted from cysteine to phenylalanine, this CDR3 has 14 amino acids. Only the CDR3 DNA stays, 42 bases, in frame from base 1.

Sequencing was performed on blood. The sequence links TRBV6-1 to TRBJ1-4; the D region possibly corresponds to TRBD1 (5 bases align). The origin of this receptor is a female donor with papillary thyroid cancer or a benign thyroid nodule (not recorded which). Some clones in this sample may be carry-over from other donors' samples. The DNA sequence is TGTGCCAGCGGGGGTCCCCAAGCCAATGGAAAACTGTTTTTT. Translated, this gives CASGGPQANGKLFF.